This T cell receptor beta chain is from a study of T-cell reconstitution after alpha-beta-depleted transplantation in children. The CDR3 is 13 residues long. Germline V lookup: CDR1 LNHDA, CDR2 SQIVND (reference sequence). V was trimmed by 10 bases and J by 1 base, leaving 13 bases between them. TCRbeta library preparation incorporated unique molecular identifiers. A single record per CDR3 protein comes from TCRdb applying MiXCR to the PCR reads. The table includes hundreds of thousands of distinct CDR3 sequences, 12% detected once. The sequencing here drew on PBMCs from the stem cell graft donor, taken from the stem cell graft. The receptor comes from a human donor who donated a stem cell graft to a child with acute lymphoblastic leukemia. V usage is TRBV19 and J usage is TRBJ1-1, with a weak D call TRBD1 (6 bases). The CDR3 DNA reads as TGTGCCACCTTTGGGGGGGCGAACACTGAAGCTTTCTTT. Translation: CATFGGANTEAFF.